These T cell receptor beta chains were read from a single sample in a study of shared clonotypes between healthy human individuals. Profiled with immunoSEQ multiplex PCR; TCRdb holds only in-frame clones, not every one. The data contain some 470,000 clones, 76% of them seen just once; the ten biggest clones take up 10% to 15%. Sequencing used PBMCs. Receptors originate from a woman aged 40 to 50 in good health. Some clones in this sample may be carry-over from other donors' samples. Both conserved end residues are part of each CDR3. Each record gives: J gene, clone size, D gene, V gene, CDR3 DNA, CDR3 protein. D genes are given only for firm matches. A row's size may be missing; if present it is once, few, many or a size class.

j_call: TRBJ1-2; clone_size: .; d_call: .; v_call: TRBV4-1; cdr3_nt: TGCGCCAGCAGCCAAGGCCCTGGGGGTAACTATGGCTACACCTTC; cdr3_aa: CASSQGPGGNYGYTF
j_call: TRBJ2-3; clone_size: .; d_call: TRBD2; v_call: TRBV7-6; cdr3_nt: TGTGCCAGCAGCCCAGGGGTTGTAGCGGGAGGGCCAGATACGCAGTATTTT; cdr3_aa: CASSPGVVAGGPDTQYF
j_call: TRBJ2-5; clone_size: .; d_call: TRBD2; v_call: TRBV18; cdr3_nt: TGTGCCAGCTCGGGACTAGCTGGAGAGACCCAGTACTTC; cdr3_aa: CASSGLAGETQYF
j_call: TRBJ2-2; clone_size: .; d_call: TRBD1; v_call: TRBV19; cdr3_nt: TGTGCCAGTAGTATAGGGTGGGGACAGTCCACCGGGGAGCTGTTTTTT; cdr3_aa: CASSIGWGQSTGELFF
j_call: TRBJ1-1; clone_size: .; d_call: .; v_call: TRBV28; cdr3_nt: TGTGCCAGCAGTGCCAGGGTAGCCGAAGCTTTCTTT; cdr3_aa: CASSARVAEAFF
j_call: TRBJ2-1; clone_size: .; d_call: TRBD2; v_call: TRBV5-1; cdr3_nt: TGCGCCAGCAGCTTGGAGCCAGCGGGGATATACAATGAGCAGTTCTTC; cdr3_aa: CASSLEPAGIYNEQFF
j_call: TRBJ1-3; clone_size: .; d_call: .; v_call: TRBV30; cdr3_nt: TGTGCCTGGAGACGGGGAAGGGGGGGAAACACCATATATTTT; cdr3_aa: CAWRRGRGGNTIYF
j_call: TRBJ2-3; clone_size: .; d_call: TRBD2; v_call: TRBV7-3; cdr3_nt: TGTGCCAGCAGCTTATTAGCGGGAGCGGGGACAGATACGCAGTATTTT; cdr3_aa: CASSLLAGAGTDTQYF
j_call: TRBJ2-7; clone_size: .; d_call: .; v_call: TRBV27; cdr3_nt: TGTGCCAGCAGTTTATCGAGAACAGAACCCTACGAGCAGTACTTC; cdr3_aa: CASSLSRTEPYEQYF
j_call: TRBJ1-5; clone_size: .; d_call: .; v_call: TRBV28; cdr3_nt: TGTGCCACAGGAAGGGGTGACCCCAATCAGCCCCAGCATTTT; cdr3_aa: CATGRGDPNQPQHF
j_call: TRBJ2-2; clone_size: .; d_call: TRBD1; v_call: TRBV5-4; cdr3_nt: TGTGCCAGCAGCCGGATATCTGACAGGGCCGCCGGGGAGCTGTTTTTT; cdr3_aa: CASSRISDRAAGELFF
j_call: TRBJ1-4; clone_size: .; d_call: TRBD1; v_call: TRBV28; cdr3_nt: TGTGCCAGCACCAAATCACAGGGGGCATTTGAAAAACTGTTTTTT; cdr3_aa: CASTKSQGAFEKLFF
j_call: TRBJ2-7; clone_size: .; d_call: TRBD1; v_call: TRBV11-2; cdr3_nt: TGTGCCAGCAGCCCGGACAGGGGCTTATCCGAGCAGTACTTC; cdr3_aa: CASSPDRGLSEQYF
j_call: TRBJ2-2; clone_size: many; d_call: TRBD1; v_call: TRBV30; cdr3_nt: TGTGCCTGGAGTGTACCCCAACAGGGGGCCGGGGAGCTGTTTTTT; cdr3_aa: CAWSVPQQGAGELFF
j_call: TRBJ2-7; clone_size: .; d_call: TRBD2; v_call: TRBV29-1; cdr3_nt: TGCAGCATAAGACTAGCGGGGATGACCTACGAGCAGTACTTC; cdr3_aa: CSIRLAGMTYEQYF
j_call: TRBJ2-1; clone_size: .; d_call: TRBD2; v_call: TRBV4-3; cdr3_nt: TGCGCCAGCAGCGAACGGACTAGTCAGGGTGAGCAGTTCTTC; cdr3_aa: CASSERTSQGEQFF
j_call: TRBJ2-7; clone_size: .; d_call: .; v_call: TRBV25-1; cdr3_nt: TGTGCCAGCAGTGATTGGGGGTCCGAGCAGTACTTC; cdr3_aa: CASSDWGSEQYF
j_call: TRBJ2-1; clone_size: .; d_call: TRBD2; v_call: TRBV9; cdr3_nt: TGTGCCAGCAGCGTAGGAGGGGGGCTAGCGGGTAATGAGCAGTTCTTC; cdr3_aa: CASSVGGGLAGNEQFF
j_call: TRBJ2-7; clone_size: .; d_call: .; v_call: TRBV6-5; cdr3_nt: TGTGCCAGCAGTTACGACAGGGAGGGGGCCTACGAGCAGTACTTC; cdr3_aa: CASSYDREGAYEQYF
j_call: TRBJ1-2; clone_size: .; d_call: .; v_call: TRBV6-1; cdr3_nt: TGTGCCAGCAGTGAAGTTTCCCTAGGAGGCTACACCTTC; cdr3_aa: CASSEVSLGGYTF
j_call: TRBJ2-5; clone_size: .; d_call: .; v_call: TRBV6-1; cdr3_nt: TGTGCCAGCAGTGAAGGGCAGGAAGAGACCCAGTACTTC; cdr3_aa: CASSEGQEETQYF
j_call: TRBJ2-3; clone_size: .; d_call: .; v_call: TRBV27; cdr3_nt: TGTGCCAGCAGCGGCTGGGGGCTCACAGATACGCAGTATTTT; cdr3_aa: CASSGWGLTDTQYF
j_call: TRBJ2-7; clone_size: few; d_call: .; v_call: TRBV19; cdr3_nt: TGTGCCAGTAGTCCTCGCGAAGGGGCCTCCTACGAGCAGTACTTC; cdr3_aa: CASSPREGASYEQYF
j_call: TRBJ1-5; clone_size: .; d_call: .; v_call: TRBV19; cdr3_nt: TGTGCCAGTAGTATAGCACAGGGTTATCAGCCCCAGCATTTT; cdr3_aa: CASSIAQGYQPQHF
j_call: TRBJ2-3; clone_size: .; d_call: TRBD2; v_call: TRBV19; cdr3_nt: TGTGCCAGTAGTACTCGGACTAGCGGGACTAGCACAGATACGCAGTATTTT; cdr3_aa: CASSTRTSGTSTDTQYF
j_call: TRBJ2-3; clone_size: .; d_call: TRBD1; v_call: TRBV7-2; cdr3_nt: TGTGCCAGCAGCCCACAGGGGGCGGGAGATACGCAGTATTTT; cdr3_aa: CASSPQGAGDTQYF
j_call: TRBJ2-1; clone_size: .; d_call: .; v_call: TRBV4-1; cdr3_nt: TGCGCCAGCAGCCCCAGCCGGTCTCACAATGAGCAGTTCTTC; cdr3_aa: CASSPSRSHNEQFF
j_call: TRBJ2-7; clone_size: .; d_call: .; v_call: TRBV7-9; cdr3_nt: TGTGCCAGCAGCTTCGGACCAACAGGGTCCTACGAGCAGTACTTC; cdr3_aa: CASSFGPTGSYEQYF
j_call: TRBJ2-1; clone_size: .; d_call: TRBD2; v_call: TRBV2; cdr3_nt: TGTGCCAGCAGCCCCGGGACTAGCGGGATCCCCGGGGGGTTCTTC; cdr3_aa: CASSPGTSGIPGGFF
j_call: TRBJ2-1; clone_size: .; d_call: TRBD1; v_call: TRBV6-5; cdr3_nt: TGTGCCAGCAGTCCGCGGGGACAGGGCTATGAGCAGTTCTTC; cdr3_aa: CASSPRGQGYEQFF
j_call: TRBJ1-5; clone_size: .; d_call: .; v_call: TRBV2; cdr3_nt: TGTGCCAGCAGTGCTGACAATCAGCCCCAGCATTTT; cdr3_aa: CASSADNQPQHF